This TCR beta chain stems from a study of immune evolution from preneoplasia to lung adenocarcinoma. Study in general: HLA loss of heterozygosity: 5.5% to 8.5% AIS, 15% MIA, about 32% ADC, none AAH. General study results and limits: Clonality was highest in normal lung, lower in later-stage lesions apparently.

Sequenced by immunoSEQ multiplex PCR; TCRdb stores in-frame clones only, minus some. The data show fewer than 6,000 clones, under 80% seen once. The V gene end was trimmed by 7 bases and the J gene end by 3 bases; junction bases not matched to a gene: 8. CDR1 is SGHRS and CDR2 is YFSETQ in the germline V gene. CDR3 size: 15 residues. Macro-dissection enriched premalignant or tumor cells before nucleic acid extraction. As regards this clone: What it binds is not known.

Sequencing used FFPE minimally invasive lung adenocarcinoma tissue. This clonotype was sampled from a person aged 65 to 85 with lung adenocarcinoma. The chain recombines TRBV5-1 with TRBJ2-7; 12 bases line up with TRBD2. The CDR3 DNA reads as TGCGCCAGCCGGATAGGACTAGCGGGGATCTACGAGCAGTACTTC. Translating it yields CASRIGLAGIYEQYF.